Listed below are T cell receptor beta chains from one sample, sequenced in a study of tumor-infiltrating lymphocytes in primary liver carcinoma. TCRdb redid the calling of the multiplex PCR reads with MiXCR, one entry per CDR3 protein. In the table there are 300,000 to 400,000 distinct CDR3 sequences, around three fifths of which are singletons. The sequencing sample was made of peripheral blood. Every receptor here comes from a man aged 40-49 years with primary liver carcinoma and hepatitis B virus infection. The CDR3 runs from the conserved cysteine through the conserved F or W. A D gene is named only where the DNA matches it firmly. A clone size is listed for some rows: how often the clone was seen (once, few, many), or a class if it is expanded.

d_gene: .; len: 17; v_gene: TRBV6-1; abundance: few; j_gene: TRBJ1-4; CDR3nt: TGTGCCAGCAGTGAAGACGTTCGGGTTGCAACTAATGAAAAACTGTTTTTT; CDR3aa: CASSEDVRVATNEKLFF
d_gene: .; len: 14; v_gene: TRBV28; abundance: .; j_gene: TRBJ1-5; CDR3nt: TGTGCCAGCAGTGTCCCCTATAGCAATCAGCCCCAGCATTTT; CDR3aa: CASSVPYSNQPQHF
d_gene: .; len: 13; v_gene: TRBV14; abundance: .; j_gene: TRBJ1-1; CDR3nt: TGTGCCAGCAGCCAAGCCTCGGGAAGGACAGTTTTCTTT; CDR3aa: CASSQASGRTVFF
d_gene: .; len: 12; v_gene: TRBV30; abundance: few; j_gene: TRBJ2-3; CDR3nt: TGTGCCTCCGAGACCCGTACAGATACGCAGTATTTT; CDR3aa: CASETRTDTQYF
d_gene: TRBD2; len: 15; v_gene: TRBV11-2; abundance: .; j_gene: TRBJ2-4; CDR3nt: TGTGCCAGCCAAACTAGCGGGTTAGCCAAAAACATTCAGTACTTC; CDR3aa: CASQTSGLAKNIQYF
d_gene: .; len: 16; v_gene: TRBV5-5; abundance: many; j_gene: TRBJ2-3; CDR3nt: TGTGCCAGCACCGAGGGGGGGGGCCCTAGGGTGGATACGCAGTATTTT; CDR3aa: CASTEGGGPRVDTQYF
d_gene: .; len: 15; v_gene: TRBV12-3/TRBV12-4; abundance: .; j_gene: TRBJ1-1; CDR3nt: TGTGTCAGCAGTTCCTCGGGGGGTAAGGGCACTGAAGCTTTCTTT; CDR3aa: CVSSSSGGKGTEAFF
d_gene: .; len: 16; v_gene: TRBV12-3/TRBV12-4; abundance: many; j_gene: TRBJ2-2; CDR3nt: TGTGCCAGCAGTTTTAGGCGCAGACTTAACACCGGGGAGCTGTTTTTT; CDR3aa: CASSFRRRLNTGELFF
d_gene: .; len: 12; v_gene: TRBV11-3; abundance: many; j_gene: TRBJ2-3; CDR3nt: TGTGCCAGCAGCTCCTACACAGATACGCAGTATTTT; CDR3aa: CASSSYTDTQYF
d_gene: .; len: 15; v_gene: TRBV11-2; abundance: .; j_gene: TRBJ2-1; CDR3nt: TGTGCCTGCAGCCTGACACGGAGCTCCTACAATGAGCAGTTATTC; CDR3aa: CACSLTRSSYNEQLF
d_gene: .; len: 14; v_gene: TRBV4-1; abundance: many; j_gene: TRBJ1-2; CDR3nt: TGCGCCAGCAGCCAAGTTCCAGGGGTCTATGGCTACACCTTC; CDR3aa: CASSQVPGVYGYTF
d_gene: TRBD2; len: 18; v_gene: TRBV6-6; abundance: few; j_gene: TRBJ2-7; CDR3nt: TGTGCCAGCAGTTACCTCGGGACTAGCGGGGTCGTAGTATACGAGCAGTACTTC; CDR3aa: CASSYLGTSGVVVYEQYF
d_gene: .; len: 15; v_gene: TRBV5-4; abundance: .; j_gene: TRBJ2-5; CDR3nt: TGTGCCGGCAGCTTGGAACGGGGGCTCGGAGAGACCCAGTACTTC; CDR3aa: CAGSLERGLGETQYF
d_gene: .; len: 12; v_gene: TRBV2; abundance: .; j_gene: TRBJ2-7; CDR3nt: TGTGCCAGCAGTCGCAGCGCCTACGAGCAGTACTTC; CDR3aa: CASSRSAYEQYF
d_gene: .; len: 16; v_gene: TRBV28; abundance: few; j_gene: TRBJ2-7; CDR3nt: TGTGCCAGCAGAAGAGGAGGGGCAGGGGCCTCCTACGAGCAGTACTTC; CDR3aa: CASRRGGAGASYEQYF
d_gene: TRBD2; len: 14; v_gene: TRBV28; abundance: .; j_gene: TRBJ2-1; CDR3nt: TGTGCCAGCAGTTCCGGCGGGGGTTACAATGAGCAGTTCTTC; CDR3aa: CASSSGGGYNEQFF
d_gene: TRBD1; len: 15; v_gene: TRBV6-2/TRBV6-3; abundance: many; j_gene: TRBJ1-2; CDR3nt: TGTGCCAGCAGTCACGGACAGGGGGGAAACTATGGCTACACCTTC; CDR3aa: CASSHGQGGNYGYTF
d_gene: .; len: 18; v_gene: TRBV6-2/TRBV6-3; abundance: .; j_gene: TRBJ1-5; CDR3nt: TGTGCCAGCAGCTATAACCCAAGAATTACAGGGTTTTATCAGCCCCAGCAATTT; CDR3aa: CASSYNPRITGFYQPQQF
d_gene: TRBD1; len: 13; v_gene: TRBV6-5; abundance: many; j_gene: TRBJ2-7; CDR3nt: TGTGCCAGCAGCACGAACAGGGGCCACGAGCAGTACTTC; CDR3aa: CASSTNRGHEQYF
d_gene: .; len: 17; v_gene: TRBV25-1; abundance: .; j_gene: TRBJ2-2; CDR3nt: TGTGCCAGCAGTGAAGCAGGGGGGAGCAAAAACACCGGGGAGCTGTTTTTT; CDR3aa: CASSEAGGSKNTGELFF
d_gene: .; len: 15; v_gene: TRBV5-6; abundance: .; j_gene: TRBJ1-1; CDR3nt: TGTGCCAGCAGCCCAGTGGCATCCGTTAACACTGAAGTTTTCTTT; CDR3aa: CASSPVASVNTEVFF
d_gene: TRBD2; len: 19; v_gene: TRBV11-2; abundance: .; j_gene: TRBJ2-7; CDR3nt: TGTGCCAGCAGCTCCACTAGCGTGATTCGCGCGACCGTAACTTACGAGCAGTGCTTC; CDR3aa: CASSSTSVIRATVTYEQCF
d_gene: .; len: 12; v_gene: TRBV19; abundance: .; j_gene: TRBJ1-1; CDR3nt: TGTGCCAGTAGTCCCCCGCGCTCCCGAGCTTTCTTT; CDR3aa: CASSPPRSRAFF
d_gene: TRBD1; len: 16; v_gene: TRBV19; abundance: .; j_gene: TRBJ2-7; CDR3nt: TGTGCCAGTAGTCTCAAAACAGGGGGATACTCCTACGAGCAGTACTTC; CDR3aa: CASSLKTGGYSYEQYF
d_gene: .; len: 14; v_gene: TRBV12-3/TRBV12-4; abundance: .; j_gene: TRBJ1-3; CDR3nt: TGTGACAGCAGTTTTGGGGGCGCTGGAGACACCATATATTTT; CDR3aa: CDSSFGGAGDTIYF
d_gene: TRBD1; len: 16; v_gene: TRBV7-8; abundance: .; j_gene: TRBJ2-5; CDR3nt: TGTGACAGCAGTTCCCAACACAGGGGCGCCCAAGAGACCCAGTACTTC; CDR3aa: CDSSSQHRGAQETQYF
d_gene: .; len: 15; v_gene: TRBV4-1; abundance: .; j_gene: TRBJ1-4; CDR3nt: TGCGCCAGCAGCCAACTGAACAGCGGGGATGAAAAACTGTTTTTT; CDR3aa: CASSQLNSGDEKLFF
d_gene: .; len: 11; v_gene: TRBV11-2; abundance: .; j_gene: TRBJ2-7; CDR3nt: TGTGCCAGCAGCTTAGACGTGGGACAACACTTC; CDR3aa: CASSLDVGQHF
d_gene: .; len: 12; v_gene: TRBV11-2; abundance: .; j_gene: TRBJ2-5; CDR3nt: TGTGCCAGTAGCTCCGGACAAGAGACCCAGTACTTC; CDR3aa: CASSSGQETQYF
d_gene: .; len: 13; v_gene: TRBV11-2; abundance: .; j_gene: TRBJ1-1; CDR3nt: TGTGCCAACAGCATGACAGAGAACACTGAAGCTTTCTTT; CDR3aa: CANSMTENTEAFF
d_gene: TRBD2; len: 17; v_gene: TRBV4-2; abundance: .; j_gene: TRBJ2-1; CDR3nt: TGTGCCATCAGCCAAGTCTGGGGGACTAGCGGGAGCTATAAGCAGTTCTTC; CDR3aa: CAISQVWGTSGSYKQFF
d_gene: TRBD1; len: 16; v_gene: TRBV14; abundance: many; j_gene: TRBJ2-6; CDR3nt: TGTGCCAGCAACCCGACAGGGCTAGGCGGGGCCAACGTCCTGACTTTC; CDR3aa: CASNPTGLGGANVLTF
d_gene: TRBD1; len: 16; v_gene: TRBV5-6; abundance: few; j_gene: TRBJ1-5; CDR3nt: TGTGCCAGCAGCTCCTGGACAGGAAATAGCAATCAGCCCCAGCATTTT; CDR3aa: CASSSWTGNSNQPQHF
d_gene: .; len: 16; v_gene: TRBV14; abundance: .; j_gene: TRBJ1-1; CDR3nt: TGTGCCAGCAGCCAAGATCTTCTCCTGCCGGACACTGGAGCTTTCTTT; CDR3aa: CASSQDLLLPDTGAFF
d_gene: .; len: 17; v_gene: TRBV16; abundance: .; j_gene: TRBJ1-5; CDR3nt: TGTGCCAGCAGCCAATCTCAGGGAGGGGGAAGCAATCAGCCCCAGCATTTT; CDR3aa: CASSQSQGGGSNQPQHF
d_gene: .; len: 11; v_gene: TRBV4-1; abundance: .; j_gene: TRBJ1-1; CDR3nt: TGCGCCGGCAGCCACTGCACTGAAGCTTTCTTT; CDR3aa: CAGSHCTEAFF
d_gene: .; len: 16; v_gene: TRBV11-2; abundance: .; j_gene: TRBJ2-7; CDR3nt: TGTGCCAGCAGCCCCCTAGTCGTACATGGGTTCTACGAGCAGTACTTC; CDR3aa: CASSPLVVHGFYEQYF
d_gene: .; len: 17; v_gene: TRBV11-2; abundance: .; j_gene: TRBJ1-2; CDR3nt: TGTGCCAGCAGCTTGTTCCCGGACCGTGGTCTAAGCTATGGCTACACCTTC; CDR3aa: CASSLFPDRGLSYGYTF
d_gene: .; len: 17; v_gene: TRBV13; abundance: .; j_gene: TRBJ2-6; CDR3nt: TGTGCCAGTACCATTTACCTGGACGGCTCTAGGGCCAACGTCCTGACTTTC; CDR3aa: CASTIYLDGSRANVLTF
d_gene: .; len: 14; v_gene: TRBV30; abundance: .; j_gene: TRBJ2-7; CDR3nt: TGTGCCTGGACCTCCGGGGTGCCCCCCTACGAGCAGTACTTC; CDR3aa: CAWTSGVPPYEQYF
d_gene: .; len: 13; v_gene: TRBV4-3; abundance: many; j_gene: TRBJ2-3; CDR3nt: TGCGCCAGCAGCCAAGAGGGCACAGATACGCAGTATTTT; CDR3aa: CASSQEGTDTQYF
d_gene: TRBD1; len: 14; v_gene: TRBV4-1; abundance: many; j_gene: TRBJ1-4; CDR3nt: TGCGCCAGCAAAGACAGGGGGCTGGAGGAAAAACTGTTTTTT; CDR3aa: CASKDRGLEEKLFF
d_gene: TRBD1; len: 15; v_gene: TRBV14; abundance: few; j_gene: TRBJ2-1; CDR3nt: TGTGCCAGCAGCCGGGACAGGAGCTCCTACAATGAGCAGTTCTTC; CDR3aa: CASSRDRSSYNEQFF
d_gene: .; len: 13; v_gene: TRBV11-2; abundance: .; j_gene: TRBJ2-3; CDR3nt: TGTGCCAGCTGGGGTCCTTCCACAGATACGCAGTATTTT; CDR3aa: CASWGPSTDTQYF
d_gene: TRBD2; len: 18; v_gene: TRBV11-2; abundance: .; j_gene: TRBJ2-7; CDR3nt: TGTGCCAGCAGCTCAAAGTGGTCCGGGACTACCGATATCTACGGGCAGTACTTC; CDR3aa: CASSSKWSGTTDIYGQYF
d_gene: .; len: 15; v_gene: TRBV4-3; abundance: .; j_gene: TRBJ2-3; CDR3nt: TGCGCCAGAAGCCAAGATTCGGATTACACAGATACGAAGTATTTT; CDR3aa: CARSQDSDYTDTKYF
d_gene: .; len: 13; v_gene: TRBV11-2; abundance: once; j_gene: TRBJ2-7; CDR3nt: TGTGCCACCAACTTAGGGTCTCACTACGAGCAGTACTTC; CDR3aa: CATNLGSHYEQYF
d_gene: TRBD1; len: 13; v_gene: TRBV28; abundance: many; j_gene: TRBJ1-2; CDR3nt: TGTGCCAGCAGTTTTGTGGACAGGGTCGGCTACACCTTC; CDR3aa: CASSFVDRVGYTF
d_gene: TRBD2; len: 20; v_gene: TRBV6-5; abundance: .; j_gene: TRBJ2-1; CDR3nt: TGTGCCAGGCCTCCAGGACCGGGACTAGCTCTCACTAACTCCTACAATGAGCAGTTCTTC; CDR3aa: CARPPGPGLALTNSYNEQFF
d_gene: .; len: 13; v_gene: TRBV6-1; abundance: many; j_gene: TRBJ2-5; CDR3nt: TGTGTCAGCAGTGATGTAGGGCTAGAGACCCAGTACTTC; CDR3aa: CVSSDVGLETQYF
d_gene: .; len: 12; v_gene: TRBV6-1; abundance: few; j_gene: TRBJ2-1; CDR3nt: TGTGCCAGCAATATAGGGGGGGGGGAGCAGTTCTTC; CDR3aa: CASNIGGGEQFF
d_gene: .; len: 17; v_gene: TRBV4-1; abundance: many; j_gene: TRBJ2-1; CDR3nt: TGCGCCAGCAGCCAAGATCGAAGACGAATGGCAGGGAATGAGCAGTTCTTC; CDR3aa: CASSQDRRRMAGNEQFF
d_gene: TRBD2; len: 16; v_gene: TRBV6-9; abundance: .; j_gene: TRBJ2-3; CDR3nt: TGTGCCAGCAGCCTCCGGACTAGCGGGAAAGCAGATACGCAGTATTTT; CDR3aa: CASSLRTSGKADTQYF
d_gene: .; len: 16; v_gene: TRBV6-6; abundance: many; j_gene: TRBJ1-5; CDR3nt: TGTGCCAGCAGTTACTCGAGCGGCGATAGCAATCAGCCCCAGCATTTT; CDR3aa: CASSYSSGDSNQPQHF
d_gene: .; len: 15; v_gene: TRBV6-5; abundance: many; j_gene: TRBJ1-2; CDR3nt: TGTGCCAGCAGCCCCCACAGGGCGTCTGGCTATGGCTACACCTTC; CDR3aa: CASSPHRASGYGYTF
d_gene: .; len: 13; v_gene: TRBV6-2/TRBV6-3; abundance: .; j_gene: TRBJ2-7; CDR3nt: TGTGCCAGCAGTTACTCATGGTCCTACGAGCAGTACTTC; CDR3aa: CASSYSWSYEQYF
d_gene: TRBD1; len: 14; v_gene: TRBV11-2; abundance: .; j_gene: TRBJ2-5; CDR3nt: TGTCCCAGCAGTCACACAGGGGGACGAGAGACCCAGTACTTC; CDR3aa: CPSSHTGGRETQYF
d_gene: .; len: 14; v_gene: TRBV4-1; abundance: many; j_gene: TRBJ2-7; CDR3nt: TGCGCCAGCAGCCAAGGCCGAGTATCCTACGAGCAGTACTTC; CDR3aa: CASSQGRVSYEQYF
d_gene: TRBD1; len: 14; v_gene: TRBV28; abundance: once; j_gene: TRBJ1-1; CDR3nt: TGTGCCAGCAGTCCGGGACAGGCGAACACTGAAGCTTCCTTT; CDR3aa: CASSPGQANTEASF
d_gene: TRBD2; len: 14; v_gene: TRBV6-2/TRBV6-3; abundance: large; j_gene: TRBJ2-1; CDR3nt: TGTGCCAGCAGTTACCAGCGGGAGCGCCCCTGGCAGTTCTTC; CDR3aa: CASSYQRERPWQFF